A selection of T cell receptor beta chains follows, all from one sample in a study of T cell responses to AZD1222 COVID-19 vaccine. Method: immunoSEQ multiplex PCR; TCRdb's copy keeps in-frame clones and lacks some. The table shows over 100,000 clones, with over 75% occurring only once. This material consisted of peripheral blood, taken 28 days after the second AZD1222 dose. The receptor source for this set is an adult who received the AZD1222 COVID-19 vaccine. CDR3s include the opening cysteine and the closing phenylalanine or tryptophan. The D gene is left open where the match is weak. Where a row states a size, it is once, few, many or the class of an expanded clone; other rows omit it.

d_call | j_call | v_call | clone_size | cdr3_aa | cdr3_nt
. | TRBJ1-1 | TRBV12-3/TRBV12-4 | . | CASSRLAEAFF | TGTGCCAGCAGCCGGTTGGCTGAAGCTTTCTTT
. | TRBJ2-2 | TRBV9 | . | CASSVGLWGRANTGELFF | TGTGCCAGCAGCGTAGGCCTATGGGGGCGCGCGAACACCGGGGAGCTGTTTTTT
. | TRBJ2-1 | TRBV11-3 | . | CASSLAVGYNEQFF | TGTGCCAGCAGCTTAGCCGTAGGCTACAATGAGCAGTTCTTC
. | TRBJ2-1 | TRBV9 | . | CASSVVRAGPNEQFF | TGTGCCAGCAGCGTAGTCAGGGCTGGGCCCAATGAGCAGTTCTTC
TRBD1 | TRBJ1-2 | TRBV5-4 | . | CASSPVRDSANYGYTF | TGTGCCAGCAGCCCCGTGAGGGACAGTGCTAACTATGGCTACACCTTC
TRBD1 | TRBJ1-6 | TRBV7-3 | . | CASSLRQGHNSPLHF | TGTGCCAGCAGCTTACGACAGGGTCATAATTCACCCCTCCACTTT
TRBD1 | TRBJ1-1 | TRBV2 | few | CASSEVALPGQGENTEAFF | TGTGCCAGCAGTGAAGTGGCCCTGCCCGGACAGGGAGAGAACACTGAAGCTTTCTTT
. | TRBJ2-7 | TRBV28 | once | CASRSGQSYEQYF | TGTGCCAGCAGGTCGGGGCAGTCCTACGAGCAGTACTTC
TRBD2 | TRBJ2-2 | TRBV4-1 | . | CASSQDLTGGPNTGELFF | TGCGCCAGCAGCCAAGATCTTACGGGAGGGCCGAACACCGGGGAGCTGTTTTTT
. | TRBJ2-5 | TRBV2 | . | CASSPSRGGETQYF | TGTGCCAGCAGCCCCAGTAGGGGGGGGGAGACCCAGTACTTC
TRBD2 | TRBJ2-7 | TRBV9 | few | CASGGSGTGEQYF | TGTGCCAGCGGTGGTAGCGGGACCGGGGAGCAGTACTTC
. | TRBJ2-5 | TRBV4-1 | . | CASSQDLTRGQTQYF | TGCGCCAGCAGCCAAGATCTGACCAGGGGACAGACCCAGTACTTC
TRBD1 | TRBJ2-1 | TRBV4-2 | once | CASSQPQGDNEQFF | TGTGCCAGCAGCCAACCCCAGGGGGACAATGAGCAGTTCTTC
. | TRBJ1-1 | TRBV30 | . | CAWSTRVSTEAFF | TGTGCCTGGAGTACCAGGGTCAGTACTGAAGCTTTCTTT
TRBD2 | TRBJ2-1 | TRBV19 | . | CASSQGLALNEQFF | TGTGCCAGTAGTCAGGGACTAGCCCTCAATGAGCAGTTCTTC
. | TRBJ1-6 | TRBV5-1 | . | CASSSWTASSYNSPLHF | TGCGCCAGCAGCAGCTGGACAGCGAGCTCCTATAATTCACCCCTCCACTTT
. | TRBJ2-7 | TRBV7-3 | . | CASTMDRYEQYF | TGTGCCAGCACCATGGATCGATACGAGCAGTACTTC
. | TRBJ2-1 | TRBV11-2 | . | CASSLDVGNEQFF | TGTGCCAGCAGCTTAGATGTCGGGAATGAGCAGTTCTTC
TRBD1 | TRBJ1-2 | TRBV10-3 | . | CAISEGDRGRGYGYTF | TGTGCCATCAGTGAGGGGGACAGGGGAAGGGGCTATGGCTACACCTTC
. | TRBJ1-2 | TRBV13 | . | CASSSRPVLISPDGYTF | TGTGCCAGCAGCTCCCGACCCGTCCTCATTTCGCCTGATGGCTACACCTTC
TRBD1 | TRBJ2-1 | TRBV19 | . | CASSSWDSSYNEQFF | TGTGCCAGTAGTAGTTGGGACAGCTCCTACAATGAGCAGTTCTTC
. | TRBJ2-5 | TRBV5-1 | . | CASSFRGHQETQYF | TGCGCCAGCAGCTTCAGGGGTCACCAAGAGACCCAGTACTTC
TRBD1 | TRBJ1-5 | TRBV4-2 | . | CASSQGTGVVQPQHF | TGTGCCAGCAGCCAAGGTACAGGGGTTGTGCAGCCCCAGCATTTT
. | TRBJ2-1 | TRBV18 | . | CASSPPGGSSYNEQFF | TGTGCCAGCTCACCACCGGGGGGTAGCTCCTACAATGAGCAGTTCTTC